Detailed here is one TCR beta chain. The target antigen is unknown. Conversion of TCR transcripts into cDNA relied on 5'RACE template switching, which added a universal primer site and UMIs. MiXCR, applied by TCRdb to the 5' RACE reads, yields one record per CDR3 protein. The table has about 400,000 distinct CDR3 sequences, roughly 11% seen once; the top ten hold more than 15%. The data originate from a study of T cells after yellow fever vaccination. Regarding the study as a whole: The booster response re-showed most primary clones: around 97% CD4, approximately 86% CD8. Contamination by abundant bulk-population clonotypes could be present in FACS-sorted repertoires.

Trimming stripped 6 bases from V and 3 bases from J, with 15 bases between. This CDR3 contains 14 residues. The clonotype comes from a man aged 18 to 29 who received the YFV17D yellow fever vaccine. The genes are TRBV12-3 or TRBV12-4 and TRBJ2-7; no clear D gene. The input for sequencing was PBMCs, taken on the day of the first yellow fever vaccination. CDR3 coding DNA: TGTGCCAGCAGCCTATTCGGAGTTCGCTACGAGCAGTACTTC. Protein product: CASSLFGVRYEQYF.